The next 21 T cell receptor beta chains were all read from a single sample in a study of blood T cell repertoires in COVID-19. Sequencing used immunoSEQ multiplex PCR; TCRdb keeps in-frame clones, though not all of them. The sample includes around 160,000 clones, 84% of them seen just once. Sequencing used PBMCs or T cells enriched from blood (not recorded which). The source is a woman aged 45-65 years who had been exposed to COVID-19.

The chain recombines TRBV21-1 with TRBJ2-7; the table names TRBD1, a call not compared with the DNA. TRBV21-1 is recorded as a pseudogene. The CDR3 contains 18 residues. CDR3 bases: TGTGCCAGCAGCAAATTCTATATCCGGGACAGGGGCGCTTCCGAGCAGTACTTC. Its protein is CASSKFYIRDRGASEQYF.

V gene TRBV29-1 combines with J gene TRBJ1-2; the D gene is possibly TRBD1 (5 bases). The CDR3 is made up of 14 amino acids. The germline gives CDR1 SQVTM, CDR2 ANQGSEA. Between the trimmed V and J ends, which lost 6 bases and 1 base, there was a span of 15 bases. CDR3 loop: CSVGTPDFNYGYTF. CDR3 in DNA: TGCAGCGTGGGGACTCCGGACTTTAACTATGGCTACACCTTC. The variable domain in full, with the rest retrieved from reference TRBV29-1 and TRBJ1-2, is SAVISQKPSRDICQRGTSLTIQCQVDSQVTMMFWYRQQPGQSLTLIATANQGSEATYESGFVIDKFPISRPNLTFSTLTVSNMSPEDSSIYLCSVGTPDFNYGYTFGSGTRLTVV.

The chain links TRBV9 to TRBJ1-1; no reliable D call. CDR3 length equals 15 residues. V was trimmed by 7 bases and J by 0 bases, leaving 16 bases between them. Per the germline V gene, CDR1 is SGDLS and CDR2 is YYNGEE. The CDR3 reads CASAKELLMNTEAFF. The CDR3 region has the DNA TGTGCCAGCGCTAAGGAGCTTCTCATGAACACTGAAGCTTTCTTT.

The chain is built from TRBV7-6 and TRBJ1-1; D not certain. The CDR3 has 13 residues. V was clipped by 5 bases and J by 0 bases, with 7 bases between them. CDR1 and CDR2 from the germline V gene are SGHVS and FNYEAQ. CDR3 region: CASSADVNTEAFF. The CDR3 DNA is TGTGCCAGCAGCGCGGATGTGAACACTGAAGCTTTCTTT.

CDR3 amino acids: CASSPLTGLATQYF. Here the CDR3 DNA reads TGTGCCAGCAGTCCTTTGACAGGGTTGGCGACCCAGTACTTC. The J gene is TRBJ2-5, the V gene TRBV27; TRBD1 matches at 7 bases. Trimming at V came to 5 bases and at J to 7 bases, leaving 10 bases not matched to a gene. Germline V gives CDR1 MNHEY, CDR2 SMNVEV (reference sequence). This CDR3 has 14 residues.

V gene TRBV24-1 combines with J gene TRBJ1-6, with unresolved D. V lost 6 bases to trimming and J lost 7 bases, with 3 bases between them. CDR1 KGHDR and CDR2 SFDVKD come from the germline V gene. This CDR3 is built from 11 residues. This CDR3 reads CATSPNSPLHF. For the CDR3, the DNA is TGTGCCACCAGTCCAAATTCACCCCTCCACTTT.

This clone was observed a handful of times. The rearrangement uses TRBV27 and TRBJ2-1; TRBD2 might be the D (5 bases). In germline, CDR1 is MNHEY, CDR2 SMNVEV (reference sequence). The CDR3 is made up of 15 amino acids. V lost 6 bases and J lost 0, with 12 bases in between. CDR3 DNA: TGTGCCAGCAGAAGAGCGGCCGTCTCCTACAATGAGCAGTTCTTC. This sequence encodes CASRRAAVSYNEQFF.

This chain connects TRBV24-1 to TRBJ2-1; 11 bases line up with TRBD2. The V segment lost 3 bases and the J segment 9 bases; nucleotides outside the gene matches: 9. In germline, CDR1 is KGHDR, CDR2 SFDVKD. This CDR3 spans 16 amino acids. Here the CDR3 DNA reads TGTGCCACCAGTGATACACGTAGCGGGGGGGCCAGTGAGCAGTTCTTC. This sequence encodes CATSDTRSGGASEQFF.

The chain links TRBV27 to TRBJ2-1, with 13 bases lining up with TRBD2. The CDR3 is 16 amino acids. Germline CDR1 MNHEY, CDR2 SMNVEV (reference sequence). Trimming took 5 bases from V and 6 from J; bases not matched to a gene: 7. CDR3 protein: CASSIRLAGGGNEQFF. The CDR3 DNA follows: TGTGCCAGCAGTATAAGACTAGCGGGAGGAGGCAATGAGCAGTTCTTC.

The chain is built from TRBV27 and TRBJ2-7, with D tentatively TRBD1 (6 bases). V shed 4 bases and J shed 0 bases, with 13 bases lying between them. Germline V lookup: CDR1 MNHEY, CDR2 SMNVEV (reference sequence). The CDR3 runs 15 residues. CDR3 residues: CASSSDSHGSYEQYF. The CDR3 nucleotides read TGTGCCAGCAGTTCGGACAGCCACGGCTCCTACGAGCAGTACTTC.

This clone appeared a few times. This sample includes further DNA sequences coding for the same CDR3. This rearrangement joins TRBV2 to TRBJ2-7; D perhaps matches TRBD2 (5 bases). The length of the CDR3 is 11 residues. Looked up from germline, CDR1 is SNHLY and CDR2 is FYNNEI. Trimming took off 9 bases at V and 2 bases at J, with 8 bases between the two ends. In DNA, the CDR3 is TGTGCCAGTAGCGCCGCCTACGAGCAGTACTTC. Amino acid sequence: CASSAAYEQYF.

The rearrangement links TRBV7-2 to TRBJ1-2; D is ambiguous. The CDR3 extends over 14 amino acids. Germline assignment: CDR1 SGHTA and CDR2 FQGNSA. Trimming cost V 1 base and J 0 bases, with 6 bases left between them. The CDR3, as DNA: TGTGCCAGCAGCTTAGGTCTCGCTAACTATGGCTACACCTTC. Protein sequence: CASSLGLANYGYTF.

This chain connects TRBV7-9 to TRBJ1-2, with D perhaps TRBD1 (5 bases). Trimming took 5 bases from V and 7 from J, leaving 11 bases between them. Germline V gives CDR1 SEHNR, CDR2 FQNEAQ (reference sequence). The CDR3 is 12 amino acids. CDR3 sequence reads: CASSRRRGGYTF. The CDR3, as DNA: TGTGCCAGCAGCCGCCGGAGGGGTGGCTACACCTTC.

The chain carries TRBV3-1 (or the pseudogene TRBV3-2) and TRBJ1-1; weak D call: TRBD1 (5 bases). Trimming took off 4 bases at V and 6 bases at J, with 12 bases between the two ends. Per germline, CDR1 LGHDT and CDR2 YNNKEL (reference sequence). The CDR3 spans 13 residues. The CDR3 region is CASSRETVAEAFF. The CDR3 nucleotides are TGTGCCAGCAGCCGTGAGACAGTCGCTGAAGCTTTCTTT.

The CDR3, as DNA: TGTGCCAGCAGTCCAGTCACAGGGGCGAACACTGAAGCTTTCTTT. Translated, it gives CASSPVTGANTEAFF. The V gene is TRBV5-4, the J gene TRBJ1-1; 7 bases fit TRBD1. The CDR3 sequence is 15 residues long. From germline, CDR1 is SGHNT and CDR2 YYREEE (reference sequence). V gave up 5 bases and J gave up 1 base; unmatched junction bases: 8.

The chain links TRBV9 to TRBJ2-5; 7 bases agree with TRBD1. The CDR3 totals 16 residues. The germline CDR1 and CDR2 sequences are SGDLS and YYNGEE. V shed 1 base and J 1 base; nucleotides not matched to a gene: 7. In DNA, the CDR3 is TGTGCCAGCAGCGTAAATGTGAAGGGGGCCCAAGAGACCCAGTACTTC. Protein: CASSVNVKGAQETQYF.

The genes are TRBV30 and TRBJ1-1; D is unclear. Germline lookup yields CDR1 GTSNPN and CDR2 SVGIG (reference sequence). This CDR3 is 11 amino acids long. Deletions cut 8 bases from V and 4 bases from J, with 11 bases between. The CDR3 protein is CALGVSTEAFF. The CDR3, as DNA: TGTGCCCTCGGAGTATCCACTGAAGCTTTCTTT.

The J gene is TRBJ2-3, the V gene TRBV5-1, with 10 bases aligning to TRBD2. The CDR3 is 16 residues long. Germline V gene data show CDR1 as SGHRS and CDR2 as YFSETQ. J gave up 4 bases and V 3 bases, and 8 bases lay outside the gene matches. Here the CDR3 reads CASSSSGGPTADTQYF. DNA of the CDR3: TGCGCCAGCAGCTCTAGCGGGGGCCCCACTGCAGATACGCAGTATTTT.

In nucleotides, the CDR3 is TGCGCCAGCAGCCAAGCCCTCACTGGTGAGGGAGAGACCCAGTACTTC. It is translated as CASSQALTGEGETQYF. The chain is built from TRBV4-3 and TRBJ2-5; possible D gene TRBD2, 5 bases. V lost 1 base and J 4 bases, leaving 16 bases between the germline ends. CDR3 length equals 16 residues. Looked up from germline, CDR1 is LGHNA and CDR2 is YSLEER.

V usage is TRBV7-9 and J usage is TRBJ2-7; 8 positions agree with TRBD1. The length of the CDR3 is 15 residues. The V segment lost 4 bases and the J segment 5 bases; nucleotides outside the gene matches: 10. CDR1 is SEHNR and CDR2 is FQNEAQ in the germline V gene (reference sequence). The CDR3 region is CASSSGQGAENEQYF. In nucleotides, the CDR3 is TGTGCCAGCAGCTCTGGTCAGGGGGCGGAGAACGAGCAGTACTTC. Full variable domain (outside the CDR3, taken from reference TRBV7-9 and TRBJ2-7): DTGVSQNPRHKITKRGQNVTFRCDPISEHNRLYWYRQTLGQGPEFLTYFQNEAQLEKSRLLSDRFSAERPKGSFSTLEIQRTEQGDSAMYLCASSSGQGAENEQYFGPGTRLTVT.

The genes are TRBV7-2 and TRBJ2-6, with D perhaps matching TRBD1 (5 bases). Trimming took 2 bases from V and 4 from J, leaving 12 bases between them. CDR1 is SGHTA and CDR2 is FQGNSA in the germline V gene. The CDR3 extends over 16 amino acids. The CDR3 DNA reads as TGTGCCAGCAGCTTACGACAGATAACCGGGGCCAACGTCCTGACTTTC. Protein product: CASSLRQITGANVLTF.